Listed below are T cell receptor beta chains from one sample, sequenced in a study of T cells after yellow fever vaccination. TCRdb analysed the 5' RACE reads with MiXCR anew, one entry per CDR3 protein. The sample lists about 74,000 distinct CDR3 sequences; approximately 7% were seen once. Sample: CD8+ T cells sorted from PBMCs, taken 4 to 5 days after the first yellow fever vaccination. These TCRs come from a man younger than 30 who received the YFV17D yellow fever vaccine. Each CDR3 is given without its conserved first and last residue. Fields, in order: V gene, CDR3 length, J gene, CDR3 protein.

v_gene: TRBV5-1; len: 14; j_gene: TRBJ2-1; CDR3aa: ASSLAPSGGYNEQF
v_gene: TRBV27; len: 13; j_gene: TRBJ2-5; CDR3aa: ASSPLKVALETQY
v_gene: TRBV27; len: 15; j_gene: TRBJ1-5; CDR3aa: ASTAFGPHISNQPQH
v_gene: TRBV12-3/TRBV12-4; len: 13; j_gene: TRBJ1-2; CDR3aa: ASSEGTGTDYGYT
v_gene: TRBV6-5; len: 12; j_gene: TRBJ1-1; CDR3aa: ASLFSATAAEAF
v_gene: TRBV7-9; len: 15; j_gene: TRBJ2-1; CDR3aa: ASRGSGTNEGGNEQF
v_gene: TRBV5-1; len: 11; j_gene: TRBJ2-2; CDR3aa: ASSLASTGELF
v_gene: TRBV7-9; len: 12; j_gene: TRBJ2-2; CDR3aa: ASSPAGVTGELF
v_gene: TRBV12-3/TRBV12-4; len: 12; j_gene: TRBJ2-5; CDR3aa: ASSLGGPEETQY
v_gene: TRBV6-2/TRBV6-3; len: 10; j_gene: TRBJ2-1; CDR3aa: ASRDVYNEQF
v_gene: TRBV24-1; len: 10; j_gene: TRBJ2-1; CDR3aa: ATSDSYNEQF
v_gene: TRBV5-1; len: 15; j_gene: TRBJ2-7; CDR3aa: ASSFPKTGQGAYEQY
v_gene: TRBV5-5; len: 10; j_gene: TRBJ2-1; CDR3aa: ASSSLLAEQF
v_gene: TRBV7-9; len: 10; j_gene: TRBJ1-2; CDR3aa: ASSDRDYGYT
v_gene: TRBV5-6; len: 14; j_gene: TRBJ2-2; CDR3aa: ASSPVDRANTGELF
v_gene: TRBV30; len: 13; j_gene: TRBJ2-1; CDR3aa: AWSPSGFAYNEQF
v_gene: TRBV5-1; len: 14; j_gene: TRBJ1-2; CDR3aa: ASSSTGWSANYGYT
v_gene: TRBV11-3; len: 12; j_gene: TRBJ2-2; CDR3aa: ASRDRSDTGELF
v_gene: TRBV5-6; len: 13; j_gene: TRBJ2-1; CDR3aa: ASSIGTSGGNEQF
v_gene: TRBV14; len: 10; j_gene: TRBJ1-5; CDR3aa: ASSQARGPQH
v_gene: TRBV4-1; len: 11; j_gene: TRBJ1-5; CDR3aa: ASSSDGNQPQH
v_gene: TRBV12-3/TRBV12-4; len: 13; j_gene: TRBJ2-1; CDR3aa: ASSLLGSLYNEQF
v_gene: TRBV7-2; len: 13; j_gene: TRBJ2-5; CDR3aa: ASSPRPRGKETQY
v_gene: TRBV10-3; len: 16; j_gene: TRBJ2-1; CDR3aa: AISESTPWQDGTNEQF
v_gene: TRBV5-6; len: 11; j_gene: TRBJ1-1; CDR3aa: ASSLHRATEAF
v_gene: TRBV13; len: 18; j_gene: TRBJ2-1; CDR3aa: ASSWTSWGLAVSSYNEQF